This TCR beta chain was sequenced in a study of blood T cell repertoires in COVID-19. For the study at large: T cells, B-cell-depleted T cells, or PBMCs provided the cDNA or gDNA that served as material.

CDR1 LNHDA and CDR2 SQIVND come from the germline V gene (reference sequence). The trim removed 6 bases at V and 4 bases at J, leaving 7 bases unmatched. This CDR3 is built from 14 residues. TCRdb's copy holds only in-frame clones and misses some; the assay was immunoSEQ multiplex PCR. The sample yields fewer than 350,000 clones, 81% seen once. V gene TRBV19 combines with J gene TRBJ2-7; 9 positions agree with TRBD1. This clonotype originated in a woman in her sixties with active or convalescent COVID-19. The source material was peripheral blood. CDR3 residues: CASRNRDRDYEQYF. DNA for the CDR3: TGTGCCAGTAGGAACCGGGACAGGGATTACGAGCAGTACTTC. Full variable domain (missing parts from reference TRBV19 and TRBJ2-7): DGGITQSPKYLFRKEGQNVTLSCEQNLNHDAMYWYRQDPGQGLRLIYYSQIVNDFQKGDIAEGYSVSREKKESFPLTVTSAQKNPTAFYLCASRNRDRDYEQYFGPGTRLTVT.